This paragraph covers one T cell receptor (beta chain) sequence. These data originate in a study of blood T cell repertoires in COVID-19. This CDR3 has 15 amino acids. The ends were cut back, 7 bases at V and 1 base at J, with 11 bases in the middle. Looked up from germline, CDR1 is MDHEN and CDR2 is SYDVKM. Using immunoSEQ multiplex PCR, the repertoire was profiled, and TCRdb retains in-frame clones only, with some absent. The sample has a few hundred thousand clones, 85% to 90% seen once. The sample comprised PBMCs or T cells enriched from blood (not recorded which). V is TRBV28 and J is TRBJ2-6; D is unresolved. The TCR sequence derives from a man in his forties who had recovered from COVID-19. Here the CDR3 DNA reads TGTGCCAGCACTCTCAGGCCTTCTGGGGCCAACGTCCTGACTTTC. It is translated as CASTLRPSGANVLTF.